This record covers a single TCR beta chain. Its specificity is unknown. It was with 60 Vbeta and 13 Jbeta primers that the PCR ran. The method was immunoSEQ multiplex PCR; TCRdb's version includes in-frame clones alone and lacks a portion of them. The sample has roughly 140,000 clones; approximately 80% are singletons. With V trimmed by 4 bases and J by 4 bases, 8 bases remained unmatched. There are 15 residues in the CDR3. Germline values: CDR1 MNHEY, CDR2 SMNVEV (reference sequence). This specimen comes from a study of cytomegalovirus exposure and HLA in healthy donors. Overall study results and limits: The study listed some 160 cytomegalovirus-associated TCR beta chains. Associated with HLA alleles at 0.05 false discovery rate in a later analysis were fewer than 20,000 TCR beta sequences.

The TCR was taken from a man aged 35 to 55 in good health and CMV-seropositive. The source material was PBMCs. V gene TRBV27 combines with J gene TRBJ2-7; 9 nucleotides align to TRBD1. Here the CDR3 DNA reads TGTGCCAGCAGTTGGGGAGGGACAGGGTCGTACGAGCAGTACTTC. This codes for CASSWGGTGSYEQYF.